This section outlines one TCR beta chain sequence together with its context. Its cognate antigen has yet to be identified. Base qualities were left out, and no much larger clone turns up one base away. V is pared back by 3 bases and J by 2 bases, with 13 bases lying between the germline termini. The CDR3 runs 15 residues from the cysteine to the phenylalanine. Only the CDR3 portion is preserved as DNA: 45 bases, with reading frame beginning at the first base. As encoded in the germline V gene, CDR1 is MGHDK while CDR2 is SYGVNS. The sample originates from a study of T cell changes during pregnancy in multiple sclerosis (dated by TCRdb to the late 2010s). At the level of the whole study: The study looked at changes in the T cell repertoire across pregnancy in women with multiple sclerosis.

Libraries were prepared through the immunoSEQ multiplex PCR assay. TCRdb's version of the immuneACCESS table is confined to in-frame rearrangements and falls short of the full clone set. An unresolved V gene accounts for under half of the shortfall where checked; the remainder is of unknown origin. In this sample the table shows about 36,000 clones, 85% to 95% of which occur a single time. Roughly 0.4% of the sample is taken by the ten largest. The sequencing used CD4+ T cells from peripheral blood mononuclear cells, collected in the first trimester of pregnancy. The V and J genes are TRBV25-1 and TRBJ1-2; TRBD1 is a possible D gene, resting on 6 matching bases. The receptor was isolated from a female donor with multiple sclerosis, enrolled in a pregnancy study. In nucleotide form, the sequence is TGTGCCAGCAGTGACAGGACAGCGTTAAACTATGGCTACACCTTC. This encodes CASSDRTALNYGYTF.